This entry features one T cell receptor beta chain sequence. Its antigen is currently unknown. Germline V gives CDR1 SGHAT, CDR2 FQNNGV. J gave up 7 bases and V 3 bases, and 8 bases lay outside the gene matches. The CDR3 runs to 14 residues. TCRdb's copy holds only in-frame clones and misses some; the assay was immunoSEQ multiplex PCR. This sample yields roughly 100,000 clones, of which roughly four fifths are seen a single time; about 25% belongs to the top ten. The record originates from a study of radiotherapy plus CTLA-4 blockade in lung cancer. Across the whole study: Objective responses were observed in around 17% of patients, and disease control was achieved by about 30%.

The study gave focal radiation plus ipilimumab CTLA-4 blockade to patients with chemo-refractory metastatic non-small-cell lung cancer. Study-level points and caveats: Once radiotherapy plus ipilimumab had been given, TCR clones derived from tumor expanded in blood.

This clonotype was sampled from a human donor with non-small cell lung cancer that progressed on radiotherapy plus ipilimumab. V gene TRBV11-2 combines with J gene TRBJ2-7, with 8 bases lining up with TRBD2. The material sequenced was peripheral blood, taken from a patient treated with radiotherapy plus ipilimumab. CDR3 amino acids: CASSFTAGADEQYF. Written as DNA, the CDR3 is TGTGCCAGCAGCTTCACAGCGGGAGCTGATGAGCAGTACTTC.